This T cell receptor beta chain derives from a study of read filtering for tumor transcriptome and immune sequencing. Overall study results and limits: Approximately 79% of IR-seq clonotypes had a single read, yet these held around 3.5% of reads.

This library used about 400 ng RNA and molecular barcoded adaptors spanning alpha/delta and beta/gamma chains. TCRdb re-called the reads with MiXCR, one entry per CDR3 protein. The sample shows about 93,000 distinct CDR3 sequences, about a fifth of them seen only once. Comment on this clonotype: Its antigen is undetermined. A much larger clone lies a single base off, so this may be a read error.

Germline V gene lookup returns CDR1 SGHRS and CDR2 YFSETQ. The CDR3 covers 16 residues. The sequence came from a donor aged 40 or older with multiple myeloma. The sample comprised a population of CD138-negative cells sorted from bone marrow. The chain couples TRBV5-1 to TRBJ2-5; TRBD1 or TRBD2 may be the D gene (5 bases each). The CDR3 is CAGSLASRAGQETQYF. The CDR3 nucleotides are TGCGCCGGCAGCTTGGCTAGCAGGGCGGGCCAAGAGACCCAGTACTTC.